The 27 T cell receptor beta chains reported below all come from one sample, sequenced in a study of TIL therapy for anti-PD-1-resistant metastatic lung cancer. The libraries were made with immunoSEQ v3. The repertoire was sequenced with immunoSEQ multiplex PCR; TCRdb's copy has only in-frame clones and lacks some. The table has tens of thousands of clones, 69% seen once. Regarding time point: pre-treatment sample, taken before nivolumab and TIL therapy. Sequences were derived from blood, sampled at baseline. The source is a person between 30 and 80 years old with non-small cell lung cancer.

As regards this clone: Other DNA sequences in the sample encode the same CDR3. V gene TRBV18 combines with J gene TRBJ2-3; D uncertain. The V and J ends lost 3 bases and 2 bases respectively, with 6 bases between them. This CDR3 comprises 13 residues. The V gene's germline CDR1 is KGHSH and CDR2 LQKENI. In nucleotides, the CDR3 is TGTGCCAGCTCACCCCCCTCCACAGATACGCAGTATTTT. This codes for CASSPPSTDTQYF.

The V gene is TRBV5-1, the J gene TRBJ1-3, with D perhaps matching TRBD1 (5 bases). CDR1 SGHRS and CDR2 YFSETQ come from the germline V gene. This CDR3 region has 15 residues. The V gene lost 7 bases and the J gene lost 4 bases, with 18 bases spanning the gap. CDR3 in DNA: TGCGCCAGCTCCTCTTGGTCCGGGGGGGGAAACACCATATATTTT. This encodes CASSSWSGGGNTIYF.

About this clone: At one end, the junction sequence differs from germline, possibly due to a read error. The chain joins TRBV5-1 to TRBJ2-7; 10 bases match TRBD2. CDR1 and CDR2 (germline): SGHRS, YFSETQ. The length of the CDR3 is 14 residues. Here the CDR3 reads CASSLAGTSVPSDF. In DNA, the CDR3 is TGCGCCAGCAGCTTGGCCGGGACTAGCGTCCCCTCGGACTTC.

The CDR3 loop reads CASSQRGMANEKLFF. Written as DNA, the CDR3 is TGCGCCAGCAGCCAGAGGGGGATGGCTAATGAAAAACTGTTTTTT. The chain joins TRBV4-1 to TRBJ1-4, with a weak D call TRBD1 (6 bases). The germline gives CDR1 MGHRA, CDR2 YSYEKL. This CDR3 is built from 15 residues. The V gene lost 3 bases and the J gene lost 3 bases, with 11 bases spanning the gap.

The chain uses TRBV18 and TRBJ1-5; TRBD1 matches 7 bases. The germline V gene encodes CDR1 KGHSH and CDR2 LQKENI. The J segment lost 4 bases and the V segment lost 5 bases, leaving 8 bases of the junction unmatched. CDR3 length: 15 amino acids. The CDR3 sequence: CASSSGQVGNQPQHF. The CDR3 DNA sequence: TGTGCCAGCTCATCCGGACAGGTCGGGAATCAGCCCCAGCATTTT.

The CDR3 sequence: CASSPTIVNTGELFF. DNA for the CDR3: TGTGCCAGCAGTCCTACGATAGTCAACACCGGGGAGCTGTTTTTT. The chain combines TRBV7-3 with TRBJ2-2; unclear D gene. This CDR3 contains 15 residues. V lost 6 bases to trimming and J lost 2 bases, with 13 bases between them. Germline V lookup: CDR1 SGHTA, CDR2 FQGTGA. The variable domain in full, with the rest retrieved from reference TRBV7-3 and TRBJ2-2, is GAGVSQTPSNKVTEKGKYVELRCDPISGHTALYWYRQSLGQGPEFLIYFQGTGAADDSGLPNDRFFAVRPEGSVSTLKIQRTERGDSAVYLCASSPTIVNTGELFFGEGSRLTVL.

The chain couples TRBV5-1 to TRBJ2-7; 9 bases map to TRBD1. CDR1 SGHRS and CDR2 YFSETQ come from the germline V gene. With 3 bases clipped from V and 6 bases from J, the junction kept 7 bases outside the gene matches. The CDR3 is 14 residues long. The chain's CDR3 is CASSWGQGELEQYF. The CDR3, as DNA: TGCGCCAGCAGCTGGGGACAGGGTGAACTCGAGCAGTACTTC.

The chain joins TRBV28 to TRBJ1-1; D is unresolved. The CDR3 runs 12 residues. The ends were cut back, 6 bases at V and 8 bases at J, with 13 bases in the middle. Germline V gene data show CDR1 as MDHEN and CDR2 as SYDVKM. This CDR3 is CASSLNLGEAFF. The DNA for the CDR3 is TGTGCCAGCAGCCTCAACCTAGGAGAAGCTTTCTTT.

V is TRBV19 and J is TRBJ2-3, with 7 bases that match TRBD1. This CDR3 is built from 16 residues. V trimming: 6 bases; J trimming: 0 bases; junction bases outside the gene matches: 9. Per the germline V gene, CDR1 is LNHDA and CDR2 is SQIVND (reference sequence). The CDR3 protein is CASSKYHRGSTDTQYF. The CDR3 DNA is TGTGCCAGTAGCAAATACCACAGGGGAAGCACAGATACGCAGTATTTT.

This clone was counted at least ten times. The chain combines TRBV7-8 with TRBJ2-7; maybe TRBD2 (7 bases). V was clipped by 6 bases and J by 2 bases, with 14 bases between them. This CDR3 comprises 14 residues. CDR1 and CDR2 from the germline V gene are SGHVS and FQNEAQ. CDR3 nucleotides: TGTGCCAGCAGGGGGGGCGGGAGCCCCTACGAGCAGTACTTC. Protein: CASRGGGSPYEQYF.

Turning to this clone: The same CDR3 arises from other DNA sequences in this sample as well. The CDR3 region is CAWSVRGATNEKLFF. The CDR3 coding sequence is TGTGCCTGGAGTGTGAGGGGGGCAACTAATGAAAAACTGTTTTTT. The V gene is TRBV30, the J gene TRBJ1-4, with D possibly TRBD1 on 6 matching bases. The CDR3 sequence is 15 residues long. Germline assignment: CDR1 GTSNPN and CDR2 SVGIG (reference sequence). V was clipped by 0 bases and J by 0 bases, with 8 bases between them. Filled out from reference TRBV30 and TRBJ1-4, the complete variable domain reads SQTIHQWPATLVQPVGSPLSLECTVEGTSNPNLYWYRQAAGRGLQLLFYSVGIGQISSEVPQNLSASRPQDRQFILSSKKLLLSDSGFYLCAWSVRGATNEKLFFGSGTQLSVL.

The gene calls are TRBV20-1 and TRBJ2-7; TRBD2 aligns across 7 bases. Germline CDR1 and CDR2: DFQATT and SNEGSKA (reference sequence). V gave up 5 bases and J gave up 6 bases; unmatched junction bases: 4. The CDR3 has 11 residues. As DNA, the CDR3 is TGCAGTGCTGGCCCGGGGGGCGAGCAGTACTTC. It codes for CSAGPGGEQYF.

The chain uses TRBV19 and TRBJ2-2; D not resolved. The germline gives CDR1 LNHDA, CDR2 SQIVND (reference sequence). This CDR3 region has 16 residues. With 6 bases removed from V and 6 bases from J, the gap between germline ends came to 20 bases. The CDR3, as DNA: TGTGCCAGTAGACCCCTTGGGTTGGATATTCCCGGGGAGCTGTTTTTT. This gives the protein CASRPLGLDIPGELFF.

This chain joins TRBV9 and TRBJ2-5, with D possibly matching TRBD2 (6 bases). With 0 bases removed from V and 13 bases from J, the gap between germline ends came to 22 bases. The CDR3 is made up of 15 amino acids. CDR1 is SGDLS, CDR2 YYNGEE, per germline. CDR3 sequence: CASSVGGLALRELYF. Written as DNA, the CDR3 is TGTGCCAGCAGCGTAGGAGGGCTAGCCCTTCGGGAGCTGTACTTC. The whole variable domain, filled in from reference TRBV9 and TRBJ2-5, reads DSGVTQTPKHLITATGQRVTLRCSPRSGDLSVYWYQQSLDQGLQFLIQYYNGEERAKGNILERFSAQQFPDLHSELNLSSLELGDSALYFCASSVGGLALRELYFGPGTRLLVL.

This chain connects TRBV7-9 to TRBJ2-5, with D unresolved. CDR3 size: 16 residues. V was shortened by 0 bases and J by 5 bases, with 16 bases between the two germline ends. CDR1 SEHNR and CDR2 FQNEAQ come from the germline V gene (reference sequence). The CDR3 DNA is TGTGCCAGCAGCTTAGCGTTGGCTTCCCGGACGGAGACCCAGTACTTC. It codes for CASSLALASRTETQYF. Variable domain in full (rest from reference TRBV7-9 and TRBJ2-5): DTGVSQNPRHKITKRGQNVTFRCDPISEHNRLYWYRQTLGQGPEFLTYFQNEAQLEKSRLLSDRFSAERPKGSFSTLEIQRTEQGDSAMYLCASSLALASRTETQYFGPGTRLLVL.

The V call is TRBV5-4, the J call TRBJ2-3; no reliable D call. V lost 0 bases to trimming and J lost 4 bases, with 6 bases between them. Germline CDR1 and CDR2: SGHNT and YYREEE (reference sequence). This CDR3 spans 13 amino acids. As DNA, the CDR3 is TGTGCCAGCAGCTTGGATGATCCAGATACGCAGTATTTT. This codes for CASSLDDPDTQYF.

The chain recombines TRBV7-9 with TRBJ2-5, with D possibly being TRBD2 (5 bases). V lost 5 bases and J 5 bases, leaving 15 bases between the germline ends. The germline CDR1 and CDR2 sequences are SEHNR and FQNEAQ (reference sequence). This CDR3 contains 14 residues. CDR3 nucleotides: TGTGCCAGCAGCCCGGACTTAGGCGGGGAGACCCAGTACTTC. Protein sequence: CASSPDLGGETQYF.

CDR3 sequence (DNA): TGTGCCTGGAGTGTACTAGCGGGAGGAGAGACCCAGTACTTC. Translating it yields CAWSVLAGGETQYF. This chain connects TRBV30 to TRBJ2-5; TRBD2 agrees at 12 bases. The CDR3 length is 14 residues. Germline-derived CDR1 and CDR2 are GTSNPN and SVGIG (reference sequence). V gave up 0 bases and J gave up 4 bases; unmatched junction bases: 0.

The rearrangement links TRBV2 to TRBJ2-2; D is possibly TRBD1 (6 bases). The CDR3 sequence is 13 residues long. Trimming shortened V by 9 bases and J by 4 bases, and 12 bases separated the two germline ends. From germline, CDR1 is SNHLY and CDR2 FYNNEI. The CDR3 protein is CARRTASTGELFF. For the CDR3, the DNA is TGTGCCAGAAGGACAGCCAGCACCGGGGAGCTGTTTTTT.

The chain is built from TRBV2 and TRBJ2-7; D remains unclear. Germline V lookup: CDR1 SNHLY, CDR2 FYNNEI. This CDR3 is built from 13 residues. The V end lost 5 bases, the J end lost 6 bases, and 14 bases lay between the germline ends. This CDR3 reads CASSPPGISEQYF. The CDR3 DNA reads as TGTGCCAGCAGTCCCCCCGGAATTAGCGAGCAGTACTTC. Full variable domain (outside the CDR3, taken from reference TRBV2 and TRBJ2-7): EPEVTQTPSHQVTQMGQEVILRCVPISNHLYFYWYRQILGQKVEFLVSFYNNEISEKSEIFDDQFSVERPDGSNFTLKIRSTKLEDSAMYFCASSPPGISEQYFGPGTRLTVT.

This clone has just a few counts. The chain has TRBV5-6 and TRBJ1-6; weak D call: TRBD1 (5 bases). Between the trimmed V and J ends, which lost 4 bases and 14 bases, there was a span of 16 bases. This CDR3 has 13 residues. The germline V gene has CDR1 SGHDT and CDR2 YYEEEE. This chain's CDR3 is CASSPGQGAALHF. The CDR3 bases are TGTGCCAGCAGCCCTGGCCAGGGTGCGGCCCTCCACTTT.

This clone was observed a handful of times. The V and J genes are TRBV10-1 and TRBJ2-1; 7 bases align to TRBD2. Germline CDR1 reads WNHNN; CDR2 reads SYGVQD (reference sequence). This CDR3 region has 15 residues. V dropped 3 bases and J dropped 7; count of bases not matched to a gene: 9. Written as DNA, the CDR3 is TGCGCCAGCAGTGATTATGCGACTAGCTTAAATGAGCAGTTCTTC. Encoded protein: CASSDYATSLNEQFF.

This chain joins TRBV7-9 and TRBJ1-4, with 7 bases that match TRBD1. The V and J ends lost 4 bases and 8 bases, in that order; junction bases with no gene match: 4. The CDR3 length is 13 residues. Germline CDR1 and CDR2: SEHNR and FQNEAQ (reference sequence). In DNA form, the CDR3 reads TGTGCCAGCAGCTGGACACAGGGGGAAAAACTGTTTTTT. The encoded protein is CASSWTQGEKLFF.

V gene TRBV10-1 combines with J gene TRBJ1-6, with a weak D call TRBD1 (5 bases). V lost 2 bases and J lost 10, with 9 bases in between. Germline CDR1 and CDR2: WNHNN and SYGVQD (reference sequence). The CDR3 spans 13 residues. CDR3 DNA sequence: TGCGCCAGCAGTGAGGCCCCAGGGTCACCCCTCCACTTT. This encodes CASSEAPGSPLHF.

CDR3 bases: TGTGCCAGTACCGCACAAGCAGGCTTGAACACTGAAGCTTTCTTT. Its translation is CASTAQAGLNTEAFF. This chain joins TRBV19 and TRBJ1-1, with D hard to call. The CDR3 is made up of 15 amino acids. Germline values: CDR1 LNHDA, CDR2 SQIVND (reference sequence). Trimming took 7 bases from V and 0 from J, leaving 15 bases between them.

This clone has more than one count but fewer than ten. V and J are TRBV5-1 and TRBJ1-1; perhaps TRBD1 as D (6 bases). V lost 7 bases, J lost 8 bases, and 18 bases lay in between. Germline CDR1 is SGHRS and CDR2 is YFSETQ. The CDR3 runs 13 residues. The CDR3: CASSYRFQGEAFF. The DNA for the CDR3 is TGCGCCAGCTCCTATCGGTTTCAGGGGGAAGCTTTCTTT.

This chain connects TRBV5-4 to TRBJ2-3; unclear D gene. The CDR3 runs 15 residues. The V end lost 6 bases, the J end lost 1 base, and 15 bases lay between the germline ends. The V gene's germline CDR1 is SGHNT and CDR2 YYREEE (reference sequence). This CDR3 is CASTMGGQGTDTQYF. In DNA form, the CDR3 reads TGTGCCAGCACCATGGGCGGCCAAGGCACAGATACGCAGTATTTT.